This entry describes one T cell receptor (beta chain). The antigen remains unidentified. The data were taken from a study of cytomegalovirus exposure and HLA in healthy donors. Study-wide results and limits: Later analysis suggested links between common viral pathogens and several top significant clusters. Earlier results showed most TCR beta V segments being productive about 87% or about 30% of the time.

It was with 60 Vbeta and 13 Jbeta primers that the PCR ran. Clones were read by immunoSEQ multiplex PCR, and TCRdb kept only the in-frame ones, dropping some. Of around 150,000 clones listed, 55% to 80% were seen once; the top ten hold under 7.5%. The sequencing sample was made of PBMCs. This TCR was sampled from a woman aged 55-69 years in good health and CMV-seropositive.

The CDR3 loop is CASSRWAPYGNIQYF. In DNA form, the CDR3 reads TGTGCCAGCAGCCGCTGGGCCCCTTATGGAAACATTCAGTACTTC. This chain uses TRBV21-1 with TRBJ2-4; the listed D gene, TRBD1, was not tested against the DNA. TRBV21-1 is an annotated pseudogene. This CDR3 region has 15 residues.